This entry concerns a single T cell receptor beta chain. This clonotype showed up just a few times. Its antigen target is currently unknown. No clone much larger than this one lies a single base away; base qualities are absent. The sequencing machine was an Illumina HiSeq 2500. TCR beta libraries were prepared by quantitative 5'-RACE with molecular barcodes. Turning to the authors' computational methods: A new computational method based on a probabilistic model of VDJ rearrangement was used to identify disease-linked TCR variants. In-frame beta chains were kept once TCRdb had trimmed the public reads at Q25 with fastp and called clones with MiXCR. Rows are combined by CDR3 protein, so each entry shows the most common genes and DNA. The V and J calls were not made by the authors but by TCRdb's processing. This sample gives about 150,000 distinct CDR3 sequences in total; approximately 44% of them show up just once. The ten top clones hold approximately 16% of the sample.

These data come from a study of CD8 T cells in ankylosing spondylitis (dated by TCRdb to 2017 to 2019). At the level of the whole study: The study set out to find disease-linked TCR variants by profiling T cell receptor beta repertoires in ankylosing spondylitis patients and healthy donors. The whole study cohort included 108 healthy donors and around 25 ankylosing spondylitis patients. Samples of peripheral blood were taken, and for ankylosing spondylitis patients, synovial fluid was collected as well.

Synovial fluid samples and blood samples obtained from the same ankylosing spondylitis patients were matched. What the research found in general, with its limitations: A CD8+ phenotype was shown by the disease-linked clones, which were found at relatively low frequencies in peripheral blood. Blood from ankylosing spondylitis patients appeared to be characterized by a TCR beta motif composed of 7 to 9 highly homologous amino acid variants. Some motif variants were previously reported in synovial fluid and blood of reactive arthritis patients, suggesting common disease-initiation mechanisms. The disease-linked clones were reported to be significantly enriched in matched synovial fluid samples from ankylosing spondylitis patients.

The CDR1 and CDR2 encoded by the germline V gene (reference sequence) are LNHDA and SQIVND. The junction shows trimming of 7 bases on V and 12 bases on J, plus 19 bases between the germline ends. Spanning cysteine to phenylalanine, the CDR3 consists of 13 amino acids. The sequence is cut down to CDR3 DNA, 39 bases in frame from base 1. Sequenced: synovial fluid, either unsorted or a sorted T cell fraction (not recorded which). The sequence was obtained from a male donor with ankylosing spondylitis. The receptor chain draws on TRBV19 and TRBJ2-1; the D gene is perhaps TRBD1 or TRBD2, each of them matching over 7 bases. CDR3 protein: CASTPGGESWQFF. At the DNA level, the sequence is TGTGCCAGTACTCCAGGGGGGGAGAGTTGGCAGTTCTTC. Reference TRBV19 and TRBJ2-1 genes cover what lies past the CDR3, so the full variable domain is DGGITQSPKYLFRKEGQNVTLSCEQNLNHDAMYWYRQDPGQGLRLIYYSQIVNDFQKGDIAEGYSVSREKKESFPLTVTSAQKNPTAFYLCASTPGGESWQFFGPGTRLTVL.